The 27 T cell receptor beta chains below all came from one sample that was sequenced in a study of tumor and adjacent non-tumor tissue in lung cancer. The template was RNA from unsorted bulk tissue. A modified ARM-PCR protocol with three rounds of nested PCR amplified TCRbeta. One entry per CDR3 protein, called by TCRdb with MiXCR from the multiplex PCR reads. The sample includes 200,000 to 250,000 distinct CDR3 sequences, 60% to 75% of them seen just once. The source material was lung tumor tissue. The receptors come from a man aged 55 to 70 with non-small cell lung cancer.

Notes on this clonotype: One junction end does not reproduce the germline sequence, and a read error may be involved. The chain is built from TRBV4-2 and TRBJ2-1, with 10 bases aligning to TRBD2. Germline V lookup: CDR1 LGHNA, CDR2 YNFKEQ. The CDR3 is made up of 17 amino acids. The CDR3 bases are TGTGCCAGCAGGCAAGTCCGAGCGGGAGGGGCCTACAATGAACAGTTCTTC. Its translation is CASRQVRAGGAYNEQFF.

For this clonotype: Germline is not matched at one junction end, which may reflect a read error. Written as DNA, the CDR3 is TGTGCCAGCATCCAGCAGACAGGGGGGGATGGGTACACCTTC. Its protein product is CASIQQTGGDGYTF. The J gene is TRBJ1-2, the V gene TRBV4-2; 9 bases match TRBD1. CDR3 length: 14 residues. The germline V gene has CDR1 LGHNA and CDR2 YNFKEQ.

This clonotype was detected only a few times. The chain employs TRBV12-3 or TRBV12-4 and TRBJ2-1; no definite D call. Trimming shortened V by 1 base and J by 3 bases, and 4 bases separated the two germline ends. The CDR3 totals 13 residues. CDR3 region: CASSLGDYNEQFF. The CDR3 nucleotides read TGTGCCAGCAGTTTAGGTGACTACAATGAGCAGTTCTTC.

As for this clonotype: A clone one base away is much larger, so this may be a read error. V and J are TRBV29-1 and TRBJ2-4, with D maybe TRBD1 (5 bases). The CDR3 sequence is 15 residues long. CDR1 is SQVTM, CDR2 ANQGSEA, per germline. The CDR3 reads CSVLRQTLAKNIQCF. For the CDR3, the DNA is TGCAGCGTTCTTCGACAGACCTTAGCCAAAAACATTCAGTGCTTC.

Notes on this clonotype: Its ends do not fully match the called genes, so a read error is possible. V is TRBV20-1 and J is TRBJ1-2; the D is unclear. CDR1 is DFQATT, CDR2 SNEGSKA, per germline (reference sequence). This CDR3 has 14 amino acids. The CDR3, as DNA: TGTAGTGTCCGGAGGACTGATGCTAACTATGGCTACACCTTC. It codes for CSVRRTDANYGYTF.

This clonotype was recorded only once. The junction departs from germline at one end; a sequencing error may be responsible. V gene TRBV4-1 combines with J gene TRBJ2-4; the D call may be TRBD1 or TRBD2 (5 bases each). CDR1 is MGHRA and CDR2 is YSYEKL in the germline V gene. The CDR3 has 16 residues. CDR3 loop: CVSSQGPGDGSNIQYF. Here the CDR3 DNA reads TGCGTCAGCAGCCAAGGGCCCGGGGACGGCTCGAACATTCAGTACTTC.

This clonotype was seen more than once but under ten times. A single base separates this from a much larger clone, so it may be a read error. The chain uses TRBV6-1 and TRBJ2-3; D unresolved. CDR3 length: 15 amino acids. CDR1 and CDR2 from the germline V gene are MNHNS and SASEGT. The V and J ends lost 3 bases and 3 bases respectively, with 13 bases between them. CDR3 residues: CASSDPALGTDTQYF. As DNA, the CDR3 is TGTGCCAGCAGTGATCCGGCTCTTGGGACAGATACGCAGTATTTT.

About this clonotype itself: An end of the junction does not agree with germline; a read error may underlie this. The chain links TRBV10-1 to TRBJ2-2; 10 bases agree with TRBD1. The CDR3 has 16 amino acids. The germline V gene has CDR1 WNHNN and CDR2 SYGVQD (reference sequence). CDR3 sequence (DNA): TGCGCCAGCAGTCTTGGGACAGGGGTCGACACCGGGGGGCTGTTTTTT. Its translation is CASSLGTGVDTGGLFF.

A word on this clonotype: A much more abundant neighbour one base away suggests this may be a read error. V and J are TRBV6-1 and TRBJ2-3; 8 nucleotides align to TRBD2. This CDR3 has 16 residues. CDR1 MNHNS and CDR2 SASEGT come from the germline V gene. The CDR3 here is CASSAGLASSIDTQYF. The CDR3 nucleotides are TGTGCCAGCAGTGCCGGACTAGCCTCTAGCATAGATACGCAGTATTTT.

Comments on this clonotype: This may come from a read error, since a much larger clone is one base off. The final CDR3 position lacks the conserved phenylalanine or tryptophan, pointing to a likely read error. This sequence joins TRBV6-5 and TRBJ1-6; the match to TRBD1 covers 9 bases. CDR1 and CDR2 (germline): MNHEY, SVGAGI. The CDR3 runs 16 residues. After removal of 6 bases from V and 7 bases from J, the junction contained 10 bases not matched to a gene. The CDR3 protein is CASRYRGPGPNSPLHY. Written as DNA, the CDR3 is TGTGCCAGCAGATACAGGGGGCCTGGTCCCAATTCACCCCTCCACTAT.

About this clonotype itself: This clone may be a read error of a much larger clone one base away. V gene TRBV20-1 combines with J gene TRBJ1-2; unclear D gene. There are 11 residues in the CDR3. CDR1 is DFQATT and CDR2 is SNEGSKA in the germline V gene (reference sequence). DNA of the CDR3: TGCAATGCGCAGGCCGTGGATGGCTACACCTTC. Translated, it gives CNAQAVDGYTF.

This clonotype was counted between two and nine times. Being one base from a much bigger clone, this may be a read error. V and J are TRBV20-1 and TRBJ1-2; no firm D call. This CDR3 is 15 amino acids long. CDR1 is DFQATT and CDR2 is SNEGSKA in the germline V gene (reference sequence). The CDR3 nucleotides are TGCAGTGCTAGAGATCCCAGAGACGCTAACTATGGCTGCACCTTC. Residues: CSARDPRDANYGCTF.

Comments on this clonotype: At one end the junction does not follow the germline gene, possibly because of a read error. The V call is TRBV11-3, the J call TRBJ2-7, with D hard to call. This CDR3 comprises 15 residues. Germline V CDR1 and CDR2: SGHNT, YENEEA. DNA of the CDR3: TGTGCCAGCAGCCCAGATGGGGATTACATCTACGAGCTGTACTTC. Amino acids: CASSPDGDYIYELYF.

There are a few counts of this clonotype. V usage is TRBV20-1 and J usage is TRBJ2-2; 12 bases are a match to TRBD2. The CDR3 totals 18 residues. Germline trimming cut 4 bases from V and 4 bases from J; bases unmatched to any gene: 13. Germline assignment: CDR1 DFQATT and CDR2 SNEGSKA (reference sequence). CDR3 coding DNA: TGCAGTGCTACCCGACTAGCGGGGGTCTCAGGAGGCACCGGGGAGCTGTTTTTT. Translated: CSATRLAGVSGGTGELFF.

This clonotype was picked up many times. V and J are TRBV20-1 and TRBJ2-1, with 10 bases identical to TRBD1. This CDR3 spans 14 amino acids. Trimming at V came to 3 bases and at J to 7 bases, leaving 6 bases not matched to a gene. The germline V gene has CDR1 DFQATT and CDR2 SNEGSKA (reference sequence). CDR3 region: CSARTDRGRNEQFF. The CDR3 bases are TGCAGTGCTAGGACGGACAGGGGGAGAAATGAGCAGTTCTTC.

Details on this clonotype: Mismatch with germline at one junction end may stem from a read error. This chain uses TRBV6-1 with TRBJ1-1; TRBD1 might be the D (6 bases). The CDR3 loop spans 14 amino acids. CDR1 and CDR2 from the germline V gene are MNHNS and SASEGT. CDR3 sequence: CASIEDMGDTEAFF. CDR3 in DNA: TGTGCCAGCATTGAGGACATGGGGGACACTGAAGCCTTCTTT.

This clonotype was detected a few times. One end of the junction varies from germline; a read error may be responsible. CDR3: CASSQDGQGNEQLF. The CDR3 DNA reads as TGTGCCAGCAGCCAAGATGGGCAGGGAAATGAGCAGTTATTC. The rearrangement links TRBV4-3 to TRBJ2-1; perhaps TRBD1 as D (5 bases). CDR3 length: 14 residues. Germline lookup yields CDR1 LGHNA and CDR2 YSLEER.

The V and J genes are TRBV5-5 and TRBJ1-1; D is perhaps TRBD1 (5 bases). Trimming shortened V by 2 bases and J by 2 bases, and 10 bases separated the two germline ends. The CDR3 extends over 14 amino acids. Germline values: CDR1 SGHKS, CDR2 YYEKEE (reference sequence). CDR3 loop: CASSFLGVNTEAFF. In nucleotides, the CDR3 is TGTGCCAGCAGCTTTCTGGGGGTCAACACTGAAGCTTTCTTT.

This chain joins TRBV11-3 and TRBJ2-7; D gene uncertain. Germline V gene lookup returns CDR1 SGHNT and CDR2 YENEEA. Trimming removed 6 bases from V and 6 bases from J, with 18 bases in between. The CDR3 length is 14 residues. The CDR3 DNA is TGTGCCAGCAGACCCCAGGACGAAGCTGGCGAGCAGTACTTC. Translating it yields CASRPQDEAGEQYF.

This clonotype came up once. A read error may account for a junction end that differs from germline. This sequence joins TRBV11-3 and TRBJ2-7, with a weak D call TRBD1 (6 bases). This CDR3 spans 14 amino acids. Germline CDR1 is SGHNT and CDR2 is YENEEA. CDR3 DNA sequence: TGTGCCAGGAGCTTACGTCCAGGGGCCTACGAGCAGTACTTC. Protein product: CARSLRPGAYEQYF.

This clonotype was picked up one time. This may arise from a read error, as a much more abundant clone is one base away. The chain uses TRBV20-1 and TRBJ2-3; perhaps TRBD2 as D (6 bases). The V gene's germline CDR1 is DFQATT and CDR2 SNEGSKA (reference sequence). V lost 7 bases to trimming and J lost 2 bases, with 16 bases between them. The CDR3 totals 14 residues. CDR3 region: CSVWLGLSTDTQYF. The CDR3, as DNA: TGCAGTGTTTGGCTGGGACTTTCCACAGATACGCAGTATTTT.

Comment on this clonotype: One base away lies a much larger clone, so this may be a sequencing read error. Lacking the conserved final phenylalanine or tryptophan, this CDR3 likely reflects a read error. This chain uses TRBV20-1 with TRBJ2-1; D is ambiguous. The germline V gene encodes CDR1 DFQATT and CDR2 SNEGSKA (reference sequence). There are 11 residues in the CDR3. Trimming removed 3 bases at V and 6 bases at J, with 6 bases between. The CDR3 region has the DNA TGCAGTGCTAGGAGCCCCAATGAGCAGTTCGTC. Its translation: CSARSPNEQFV.

In the case of this clonotype: A single base separates this from a much larger clone, so it may be a read error. The rearrangement links TRBV4-2 to TRBJ2-1; D unresolved. CDR1 LGHNA and CDR2 YNFKEQ come from the germline V gene. V lost 2 bases to trimming and J lost 6 bases, with 8 bases between them. The CDR3 extends over 13 amino acids. The CDR3 loop reads CASSQKVPNEQFF. DNA for the CDR3: TGTGCCAGCAGCCAAAAAGTCCCCAATGAGCAGTTCTTC.

This clonotype was observed a few times. V usage is TRBV20-1 and J usage is TRBJ2-7; 9 positions match TRBD1. The CDR3 contains 15 residues. Germline V lookup: CDR1 DFQATT, CDR2 SNEGSKA (reference sequence). Trimming removed 3 bases from V and 0 bases from J; junction bases left unmatched: 6. CDR3 DNA sequence: TGCAGTGCTAGGAAAGACAGGGGGGTCTCCTACGAGCAGTACTTC. This codes for CSARKDRGVSYEQYF.

This clonotype was counted a single time. CDR3 loop: CASRHSGQGTYEQYF. Written as DNA, the CDR3 is TGTGCCAGCAGACATTCGGGACAGGGTACCTACGAGCAGTACTTC. The chain is built from TRBV28 and TRBJ2-7, with TRBD1 identical over 9 bases. Per germline, CDR1 MDHEN and CDR2 SYDVKM. V gave up 6 bases and J gave up 2 bases; unmatched junction bases: 8. The CDR3 consists of 15 residues.

Regarding this clonotype: The junction and the germline gene differ at one end; a read error may be behind it. This rearrangement joins TRBV4-2 to TRBJ1-1, with 9 bases identical to TRBD1. CDR1 is LGHNA, CDR2 YNFKEQ, per germline. The CDR3 has 19 residues. The chain's CDR3 is CASSQVSLGTGILGTEVFF. The CDR3 bases are TGTGCCAGCAGCCAGGTTAGCCTCGGGACAGGGATTTTGGGAACTGAAGTTTTCTTT.

In regard to this clonotype: One base away lies a much larger clone, so this may be a sequencing read error. The chain joins TRBV29-1 to TRBJ1-2, with 9 bases fitting TRBD1. The CDR3 extends over 15 amino acids. Looked up from germline, CDR1 is SQVTM and CDR2 is ANQGSEA. J gave up 0 bases and V 7 bases, and 9 bases lay outside the gene matches. The DNA of the CDR3 is TGCAGCGGGGCAGGGACAGGGACTACTAACTATGGCTACACCTTC. It encodes CSGAGTGTTNYGYTF.